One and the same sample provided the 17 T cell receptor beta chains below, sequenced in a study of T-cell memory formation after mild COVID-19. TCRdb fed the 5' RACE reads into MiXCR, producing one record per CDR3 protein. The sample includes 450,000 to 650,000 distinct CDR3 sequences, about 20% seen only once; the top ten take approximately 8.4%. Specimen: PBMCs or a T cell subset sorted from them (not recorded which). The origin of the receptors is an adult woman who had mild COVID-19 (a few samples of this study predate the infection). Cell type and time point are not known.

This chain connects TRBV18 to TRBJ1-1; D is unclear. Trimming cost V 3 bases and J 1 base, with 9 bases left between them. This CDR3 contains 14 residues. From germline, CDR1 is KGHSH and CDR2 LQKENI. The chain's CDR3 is CASSPSQRNTEAFF. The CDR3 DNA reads TGTGCCAGCTCACCTTCACAGCGGAACACTGAAGCTTTCTTT.

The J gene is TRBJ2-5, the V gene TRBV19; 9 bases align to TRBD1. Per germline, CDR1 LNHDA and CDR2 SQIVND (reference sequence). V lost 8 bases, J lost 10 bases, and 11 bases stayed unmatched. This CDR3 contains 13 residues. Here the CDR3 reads CASRTGVGEDQYF. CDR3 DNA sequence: TGTGCCAGTCGGACAGGGGTCGGGGAGGACCAGTACTTC.

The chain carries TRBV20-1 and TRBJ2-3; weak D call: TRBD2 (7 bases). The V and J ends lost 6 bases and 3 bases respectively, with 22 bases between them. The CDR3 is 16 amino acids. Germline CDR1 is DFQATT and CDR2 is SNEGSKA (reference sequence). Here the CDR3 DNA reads TGCAGTGCAGGGGGAGGTGGGCGGGGGAATACAGATACGCAGTATTTT. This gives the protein CSAGGGGRGNTDTQYF.

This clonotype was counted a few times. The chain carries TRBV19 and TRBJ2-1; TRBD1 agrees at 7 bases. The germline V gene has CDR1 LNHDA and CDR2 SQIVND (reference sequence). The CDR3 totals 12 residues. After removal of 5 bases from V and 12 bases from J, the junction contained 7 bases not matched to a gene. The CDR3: CASSARGKGQFF. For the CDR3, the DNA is TGTGCCAGTAGTGCCAGGGGGAAAGGGCAGTTCTTC.

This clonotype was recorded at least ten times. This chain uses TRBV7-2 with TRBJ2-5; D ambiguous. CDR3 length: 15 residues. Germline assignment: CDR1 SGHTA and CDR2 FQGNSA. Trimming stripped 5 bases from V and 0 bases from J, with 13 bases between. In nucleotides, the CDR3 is TGTGCCAGCAGCAATGATCAGGCGTACCAAGAGACCCAGTACTTC. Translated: CASSNDQAYQETQYF.

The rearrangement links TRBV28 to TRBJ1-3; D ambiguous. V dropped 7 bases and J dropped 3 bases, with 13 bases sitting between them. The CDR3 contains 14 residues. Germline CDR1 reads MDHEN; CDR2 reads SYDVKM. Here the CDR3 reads CASTMEGGGNTIYF. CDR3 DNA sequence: TGTGCCAGCACCATGGAGGGAGGTGGAAACACCATATATTTT.

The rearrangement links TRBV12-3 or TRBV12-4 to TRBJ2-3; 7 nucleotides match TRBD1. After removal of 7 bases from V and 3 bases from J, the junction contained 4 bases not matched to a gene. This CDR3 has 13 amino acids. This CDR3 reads CASNQGETDTQYF. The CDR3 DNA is TGTGCCAGCAATCAGGGGGAGACAGATACGCAGTATTTT.

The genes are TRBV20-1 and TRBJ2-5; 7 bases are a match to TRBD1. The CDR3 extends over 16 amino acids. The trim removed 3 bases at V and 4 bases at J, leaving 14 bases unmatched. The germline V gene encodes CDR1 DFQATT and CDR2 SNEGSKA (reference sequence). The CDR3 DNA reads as TGCAGTGCTAGGAGTGGGACAGTACTAAGTGGAGAGACCCAGTACTTC. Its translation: CSARSGTVLSGETQYF.

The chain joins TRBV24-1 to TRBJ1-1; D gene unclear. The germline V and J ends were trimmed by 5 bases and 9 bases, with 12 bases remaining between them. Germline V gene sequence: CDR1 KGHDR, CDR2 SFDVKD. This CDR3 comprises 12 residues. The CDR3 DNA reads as TGTGCCACCAGTGGAGGTCGGGGAAAAGCTTTCTTT. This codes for CATSGGRGKAFF.

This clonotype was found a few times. In nucleotides, the CDR3 is TGTGCCAGCAGCTTACTCACAGGGAGATACAATGAGCAGTTCTTC. Protein: CASSLLTGRYNEQFF. V gene TRBV7-8 combines with J gene TRBJ2-1; tentatively, D is TRBD1 (6 bases). CDR3 length: 15 amino acids. Per germline, CDR1 SGHVS and CDR2 FQNEAQ. With 2 bases removed from V and 4 bases from J, the gap between germline ends came to 12 bases.

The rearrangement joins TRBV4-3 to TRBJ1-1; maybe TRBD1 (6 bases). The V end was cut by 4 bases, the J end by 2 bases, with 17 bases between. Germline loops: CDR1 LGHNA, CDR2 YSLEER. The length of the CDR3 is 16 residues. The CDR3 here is CASSPTRGGSNTEAFF. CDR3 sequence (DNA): TGCGCCAGCAGCCCGACCCGAGGGGGTAGTAACACTGAAGCTTTCTTT.

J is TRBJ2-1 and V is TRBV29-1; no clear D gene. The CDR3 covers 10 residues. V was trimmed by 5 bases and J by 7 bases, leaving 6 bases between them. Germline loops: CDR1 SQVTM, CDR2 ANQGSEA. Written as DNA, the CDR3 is TGCAGCGTTCTCGGGAATGAGCAGTTCTTC. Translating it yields CSVLGNEQFF.

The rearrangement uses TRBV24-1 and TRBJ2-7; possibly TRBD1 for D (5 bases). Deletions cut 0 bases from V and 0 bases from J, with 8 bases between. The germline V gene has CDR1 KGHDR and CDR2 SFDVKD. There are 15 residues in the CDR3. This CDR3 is CATSDLSRASYEQYF. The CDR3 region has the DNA TGTGCCACCAGTGATTTGAGCAGGGCCTCCTACGAGCAGTACTTC.

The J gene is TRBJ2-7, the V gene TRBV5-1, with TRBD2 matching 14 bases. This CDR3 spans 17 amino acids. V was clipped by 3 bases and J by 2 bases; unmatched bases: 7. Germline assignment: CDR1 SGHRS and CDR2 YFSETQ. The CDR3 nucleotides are TGCGCCAGCAGCTGGGGACTAGCGGGAGAAGGGACCTACGAGCAGTACTTC. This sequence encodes CASSWGLAGEGTYEQYF.

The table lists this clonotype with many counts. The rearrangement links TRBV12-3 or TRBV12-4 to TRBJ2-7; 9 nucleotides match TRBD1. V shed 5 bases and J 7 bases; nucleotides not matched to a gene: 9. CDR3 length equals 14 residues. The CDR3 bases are TGTGCCAGCAGTCTCGGACAGGGGATGGTAGAGCAGTACTTC. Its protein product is CASSLGQGMVEQYF.

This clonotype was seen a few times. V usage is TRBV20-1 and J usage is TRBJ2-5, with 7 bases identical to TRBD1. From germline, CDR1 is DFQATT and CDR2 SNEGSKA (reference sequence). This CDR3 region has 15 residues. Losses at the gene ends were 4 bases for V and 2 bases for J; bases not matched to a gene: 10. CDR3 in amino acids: CSAIPYDREQETQYF. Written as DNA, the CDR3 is TGCAGTGCTATCCCCTATGACAGGGAACAAGAGACCCAGTACTTC.

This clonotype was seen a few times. The CDR3 DNA is TGTGCCAGCAGCCAAGATCCCGGGGAAAAAAACTATGGCTACACCTTC. It yields the protein CASSQDPGEKNYGYTF. This chain uses TRBV4-2 with TRBJ1-2; D ambiguous. Germline V gives CDR1 LGHNA, CDR2 YNFKEQ. CDR3 length: 16 amino acids. V was trimmed by 0 bases and J by 2 bases, leaving 13 bases between them.